This T cell receptor (beta chain) was retrieved from a study of tumor-infiltrating lymphocytes in primary liver carcinoma. Across the study: Patients were men and women aged 30 to 69 years.

Germline DNA was extracted alongside blood RNA, which was obtained from unsorted whole blood. The collection of about 4.4 milliliters of peripheral blood preceded surgery. Study-level results: Compared with tumor region pairs, tumor-adjacent and tumor-blood pairs overlapped less.

As regards this clonotype: Antigen unknown.

TCR beta cDNA came from about 0.45 ug total RNA, primed with a constant-region primer. Amplification in three nested multiplex PCR rounds with slightly modified ARM-PCR gave rise to TCR beta libraries. TCRdb passed the multiplex PCR reads through MiXCR, listing each CDR3 protein once. Of around 330,000 distinct CDR3 sequences in the sample, 58% were seen once. Sequencing used peripheral blood. The source is a woman in her 30s with primary liver carcinoma and hepatitis B virus infection.

The CDR3 loop is CASSLGMMSGYTF. The CDR3 region has the DNA TGTGCCAGCAGCTTGGGTATGATGTCTGGCTACACCTTC. The chain carries TRBV7-9 and TRBJ1-2, with D unclear. Germline assignment: CDR1 SEHNR and CDR2 FQNEAQ (reference sequence). The CDR3 spans 13 residues. The V end was cut by 3 bases, the J end by 7 bases, with 12 bases between.